The 31 T cell receptor beta chains below were found in one sample sequenced in a study of post-analysis software for immune sequencing data. General observations from the study: Included in a set of roughly five TRBV segments more frequent in patients than controls were TRBV5-6, TRBV5-1 and TRBV20-1.

Every TCR beta cDNA library bore unique molecular identifiers. TCRdb fed the PCR reads into MiXCR, producing one record per CDR3 protein. The sample carries under 200,000 distinct CDR3 sequences, roughly 30% recorded once. No cognate antigen is known for these TCRs. The material sequenced was blood. The receptors shown here come from a girl under 18 with multiple sclerosis.

This clonotype was counted at least ten times. V is TRBV5-1 and J is TRBJ2-7; the match to TRBD2 covers 7 bases. The germline V gene encodes CDR1 SGHRS and CDR2 YFSETQ. The CDR3 is 15 residues long. Trimming at V came to 4 bases and at J to 2 bases, leaving 9 bases not matched to a gene. The CDR3 nucleotides read TGCGCCAGCAGCCAAACAGCGGGGACCACCTACGAGCAGTACTTC. It codes for CASSQTAGTTYEQYF.

A word on this clonotype: One junction end does not reproduce the germline sequence, and a read error may be involved. V gene TRBV7-9 combines with J gene TRBJ1-6; D not certain. Looked up from germline, CDR1 is SEHNR and CDR2 is FQNEAQ (reference sequence). CDR3 length: 16 residues. CDR3 bases: TGTGCCAGCAGCCTTCGGGTGGGCTCCTATAATTCACCCCCCCACTTT. Its protein product is CASSLRVGSYNSPPHF.

This clonotype was detected only a few times. The chain uses TRBV6-6 and TRBJ1-1; D possibly corresponds to TRBD1 (5 bases). Germline values: CDR1 MNHNY, CDR2 SVGAGI (reference sequence). The V and J ends lost 2 bases and 4 bases respectively, with 5 bases between them. The CDR3 runs 12 residues. The CDR3 nucleotides read TGTGCCAGCAGTTACGACAGCACTGAAGCTTTCTTT. Translated: CASSYDSTEAFF.

This clonotype was detected ten times or more. J is TRBJ2-1 and V is TRBV12-3 or TRBV12-4; D perhaps matches TRBD2 (5 bases). V lost 6 bases and J lost 6, with 18 bases in between. This CDR3 comprises 15 residues. CDR3 in DNA: TGTGCCAGCAGGACCGCTAGTCGGGGTAGCAATGAGCAGTTCTTC. It yields the protein CASRTASRGSNEQFF.

On this clonotype itself: It may be a read error: a sequence one base away is much more abundant. V usage is TRBV11-2 and J usage is TRBJ2-7; 8 bases line up with TRBD2. Looked up from germline, CDR1 is SGHAT and CDR2 is FQNNGV. This CDR3 is built from 15 residues. V trimming: 2 bases; J trimming: 12 bases; junction bases outside the gene matches: 15. The CDR3 bases are TGTGCCAGCAGCTTAACCCGGCTAGCGGGTGAGACCCTGTACTTC. Translating gives CASSLTRLAGETLYF.

On this clonotype itself: At one boundary the junction diverges from the germline segment, which might be a read error. The J gene is TRBJ2-3, the V gene TRBV7-6; D is uncertain. Germline V gives CDR1 SGHVS, CDR2 FNYEAQ. There are 15 residues in the CDR3. CDR3 in amino acids: CASSSELESTDAQYF. CDR3 nucleotide sequence: TGTGCCAGCAGCTCAGAGTTAGAGAGCACAGATGCGCAGTATTTT.

This chain links TRBV7-2 with TRBJ1-2, with a possible D match to TRBD1 (6 bases). V lost 7 bases and J 8 bases, leaving 14 bases between the germline ends. The CDR3 loop spans 12 amino acids. Germline CDR1 is SGHTA and CDR2 is FQGNSA. For the CDR3, the DNA is TGTGCCAGCACCGGACAGTCGTGGGGCTACACCTTC. Protein: CASTGQSWGYTF.

This clonotype was detected ten times or more. This chain uses TRBV29-1 with TRBJ2-1; weak D call: TRBD2 (7 bases). Trimming took off 6 bases at V and 5 bases at J, with 20 bases between the two ends. CDR3 length: 15 residues. The germline V gene encodes CDR1 SQVTM and CDR2 ANQGSEA. In DNA, the CDR3 is TGCAGCGTGCCCCCCGAGGGGGGGCTCGACAATGAGCAGTTCTTC. Translation: CSVPPEGGLDNEQFF.

The chain uses TRBV7-9 and TRBJ2-7, with D possibly matching TRBD1 (6 bases). Trimming left V 5 bases short and J 0 bases short, with 14 bases between. The germline V gene has CDR1 SEHNR and CDR2 FQNEAQ (reference sequence). This CDR3 is 15 amino acids long. For the CDR3, the DNA is TGTGCCAGCAGCAGGGACATTTTCACCTCCTACGAGCAGTACTTC. It translates to CASSRDIFTSYEQYF.

This clonotype occurred a few times. J is TRBJ1-5 and V is TRBV12-3 or TRBV12-4, with D maybe TRBD1 (5 bases). The CDR3 length is 14 residues. Trimming shortened V by 1 base and J by 3 bases, and 7 bases separated the two germline ends. The CDR3 DNA sequence: TGTGCCAGCAGTTTAGGGGGGGTCAATCAGCCCCAGCATTTT. Encoded protein: CASSLGGVNQPQHF.

To note about this clonotype: This clone may be a read error of a much larger clone one base away. The rearrangement uses TRBV28 and TRBJ2-5; D is possibly TRBD1 (6 bases). TRBJ2-1 matches the DNA end more closely, so the J call is doubtful. Germline values: CDR1 MDHEN, CDR2 SYDVKM. The length of the CDR3 is 13 residues. For the CDR3, the DNA is TGTGCCAGCAGCCCCCTAGGGGGAGAGACCCAGTTCTTC. This translates into CASSPLGGETQFF.

This clonotype has only a few counts. In DNA, the CDR3 is TGTGCCAGCAGCTTAGACTTGGGTGAGCAGTTCTTC. Residues: CASSLDLGEQFF. The genes are TRBV7-9 and TRBJ2-1; D uncertain. Trimming took off 1 base at V and 9 bases at J, with 7 bases between the two ends. Germline loops: CDR1 SEHNR, CDR2 FQNEAQ (reference sequence). The CDR3 sequence is 12 residues long.

This clonotype was seen many times. The rearrangement uses TRBV12-3 or TRBV12-4 and TRBJ2-7; TRBD1 might be the D (5 bases). The CDR3 runs to 12 residues. V was cut by 6 bases and J by 2 bases, with 8 bases left in between. CDR3 coding DNA: TGTGCCAGCAGACCACAGGCCTACGAGCAGTACTTC. Its protein is CASRPQAYEQYF.

The chain recombines TRBV7-9 with TRBJ1-6; D may be TRBD1 (5 bases). Germline V lookup: CDR1 SEHNR, CDR2 FQNEAQ (reference sequence). The CDR3 totals 17 residues. The V end lost 5 bases, the J end lost 0 bases, and 14 bases lay between the germline ends. The CDR3 spells CASSPGTLSSYNSPLHF. For the CDR3, the DNA is TGTGCCAGCAGCCCAGGGACGTTAAGCTCCTATAATTCACCCCTCCACTTT.

The CDR3 here is CASGLRLAGPNEQYF. In DNA form, the CDR3 reads TGTGCTAGTGGTTTGCGGCTAGCGGGACCCAATGAGCAGTACTTC. The V call is TRBV12-5, the J call TRBJ2-7; TRBD2 matches at 9 bases. Trimming took 2 bases from V and 7 from J; bases not matched to a gene: 9. This CDR3 has 15 amino acids. Germline-derived CDR1 and CDR2 are LGHNT and FRNRAP.

This clonotype has ten or more counts. The junction shows a germline mismatch at one end, possibly a read error. The chain carries TRBV4-1 and TRBJ2-1; a possible D gene is TRBD2 (6 bases). The CDR3 consists of 16 residues. Germline V gives CDR1 MGHRA, CDR2 YSYEKL. The CDR3 sequence: CASSQARGTDYNAQFF. The CDR3 DNA sequence: TGCGCCAGCAGCCAAGCTCGGGGGACTGACTACAATGCGCAGTTCTTC.

In this sample, this clonotype turned up many times. The chain uses TRBV6-4 and TRBJ2-1; TRBD1 matches at 8 bases. The germline gives CDR1 MRHNA, CDR2 SNTAGT. With V trimmed by 6 bases and J by 5 bases, 3 bases remained unmatched. The CDR3 is 13 amino acids. Here the CDR3 reads CASRDRVDNEQFF. CDR3 nucleotides: TGTGCCAGCAGGGACAGGGTTGACAATGAGCAGTTCTTC.

In this sample, this clonotype turned up a few times. The J gene is TRBJ2-5, the V gene TRBV9, with 7 bases lining up with TRBD2. V lost 3 bases and J lost 0; bases outside the gene matches: 2. The CDR3 extends over 14 amino acids. Germline values: CDR1 SGDLS, CDR2 YYNGEE. The CDR3 is CASSGLADQETQYF. The CDR3 DNA reads as TGTGCCAGCAGCGGTCTAGCGGACCAAGAGACCCAGTACTTC.

Worth noting for this clonotype: With a much larger clone just one base away, this may be a read error. The chain uses TRBV5-1 and TRBJ2-1; TRBD2 matches at 11 bases. This CDR3 has 15 amino acids. Germline lookup yields CDR1 SGHRS and CDR2 YFSETQ. J was trimmed by 12 bases and V by 6 bases; bases with no gene match: 14. CDR3 in DNA: TGCGCCAGCAAAGCCTTAGCGGGGGGGCCGAGTGGGCAGTTCTTC. This codes for CASKALAGGPSGQFF.

This clonotype showed up just a few times. CDR3 in DNA: TGTGCCAGCAGTCCACCGGCGGGAGCGCCGCACGAGCAGTACTTC. As protein: CASSPPAGAPHEQYF. The rearrangement links TRBV28 to TRBJ2-7; 7 positions match TRBD2. The germline V gene has CDR1 MDHEN and CDR2 SYDVKM. The CDR3 covers 15 residues. The ends lost 5 bases at V and 5 bases at J; junction bases unmatched: 12.

The rearrangement uses TRBV5-1 and TRBJ1-5, with no clear D. V lost 6 bases to trimming and J lost 4 bases, with 14 bases between them. The germline V gene encodes CDR1 SGHRS and CDR2 YFSETQ. The CDR3 consists of 14 residues. The CDR3 loop is CASNSDGGNQPQHF. The CDR3 DNA reads TGCGCCAGCAACTCGGACGGAGGGAATCAGCCCCAGCATTTT.

This clonotype appeared a few times. The chain couples TRBV2 to TRBJ1-1; tentatively, D is TRBD1 (5 bases). Trimming shortened V by 10 bases and J by 5 bases, and 17 bases separated the two germline ends. This CDR3 region has 13 residues. In germline, CDR1 is SNHLY, CDR2 FYNNEI. The CDR3 is CAIRQGVSTEAFF. The DNA for the CDR3 is TGTGCCATTCGTCAGGGAGTCTCAACTGAAGCTTTCTTT.

Regarding this clonotype: A read error may be the cause here, since a much bigger clone is one base away. V gene TRBV10-1 combines with J gene TRBJ2-1; D is uncertain. This CDR3 region has 12 residues. CDR1 and CDR2 from the germline V gene are WNHNN and SYGVQD (reference sequence). The CDR3 region is CASSQEYNAQFF. CDR3 DNA: TGCGCCAGCAGTCAAGAATACAATGCGCAGTTCTTC.

Notes on this clonotype: A much larger clone sits a single nucleotide away, making a read error possible. The rearrangement joins TRBV29-1 to TRBJ2-5; D is perhaps TRBD1 or TRBD2 (6 bases each). V lost 8 bases to trimming and J lost 11 bases, with 30 bases between them. The germline V gene encodes CDR1 SQVTM and CDR2 ANQGSEA. CDR3 length: 15 residues. As DNA, the CDR3 is TGCAGCTTTCTCAGTCTTGGAGGGGGTTACAATGAGCAGTACTTC. As protein: CSFLSLGGGYNEQYF.

As concerns this clonotype: A read error is possible here, since a much larger clone lies one base away. CDR3: CAGSLTRETQYF. The CDR3, as DNA: TGTGCCGGCAGCCTGACGAGGGAGACCCAGTACTTC. The chain is built from TRBV7-2 and TRBJ2-5, with no clear D. From germline, CDR1 is SGHTA and CDR2 FQGNSA. This CDR3 has 12 amino acids.

The chain uses TRBV6-2 or TRBV6-3 and TRBJ1-2, with D possibly being TRBD1 (5 bases). Germline V gives CDR1 MNHEY, CDR2 SVGEGT. The V gene lost 7 bases and the J gene lost 4 bases, with 16 bases spanning the gap. CDR3 length equals 14 residues. The CDR3 bases are TGTGCCAGCAACCCGACAGAGCTCCTCTATGGCTACACCTTC. This codes for CASNPTELLYGYTF.

This chain uses TRBV5-1 with TRBJ2-3, with TRBD2 matching over 11 bases. The V gene end was trimmed by 4 bases and the J gene end by 3 bases; junction bases not matched to a gene: 7. The CDR3 contains 16 residues. The germline gives CDR1 SGHRS, CDR2 YFSETQ. Written as DNA, the CDR3 is TGCGCCAGCAGCGTACTAGCGGGAGACGGAACAGATACGCAGTATTTT. As protein: CASSVLAGDGTDTQYF. Variable domain in full (rest from reference TRBV5-1 and TRBJ2-3): KAGVTQTPRYLIKTRGQQVTLSCSPISGHRSVSWYQQTPGQGLQFLFEYFSETQRNKGNFPGRFSGRQFSNSRSEMNVSTLELGDSALYLCASSVLAGDGTDTQYFGPGTRLTVL.

This clonotype was seen only once. This sequence may be a read error, since a much larger clone differs from it by one base. V usage is TRBV28 and J usage is TRBJ1-1; D uncertain. The CDR3 loop spans 13 amino acids. With 7 bases removed from V and 1 base from J, the gap between germline ends came to 10 bases. Germline-derived CDR1 and CDR2 are MDHEN and SYDVKM. The CDR3 loop reads CASKRTGNTEAFF. CDR3 DNA: TGTGCCAGCAAGCGTACGGGGAACACTGAAGCTTTCTTT.

Regarding this clonotype: A much larger clone lies a single base off, so this may be a read error. This chain connects TRBV12-3 or TRBV12-4 to TRBJ2-5, with D perhaps matching TRBD1 (6 bases). The length of the CDR3 is 14 residues. The CDR3 DNA sequence: TGTGCCAGCAGGTTAGGACAGCCCCAAGAGACCCAGTACTTC. Translating it yields CASRLGQPQETQYF.

CDR3 sequence: CSARDRAGLNTEAFF. As DNA, the CDR3 is TGCAGTGCTAGAGATCGGGCCGGATTGAACACTGAAGCTTTCTTT. This sequence joins TRBV20-1 and TRBJ1-1; D unclear. The CDR3 loop spans 15 amino acids. In germline, CDR1 is DFQATT, CDR2 SNEGSKA (reference sequence). Deletions cut 0 bases from V and 0 bases from J, with 11 bases between.

This clonotype was counted at least ten times. CDR3 sequence reads: CSARNRDSQETQYF. Here the CDR3 DNA reads TGCAGTGCTAGAAACCGGGACAGCCAAGAGACCCAGTACTTC. The gene calls are TRBV20-1 and TRBJ2-5; 7 bases fit TRBD1. Germline CDR1 and CDR2: DFQATT and SNEGSKA (reference sequence). The J segment lost 1 base and the V segment lost 2 bases, leaving 4 bases of the junction unmatched. The CDR3 is 14 residues long.